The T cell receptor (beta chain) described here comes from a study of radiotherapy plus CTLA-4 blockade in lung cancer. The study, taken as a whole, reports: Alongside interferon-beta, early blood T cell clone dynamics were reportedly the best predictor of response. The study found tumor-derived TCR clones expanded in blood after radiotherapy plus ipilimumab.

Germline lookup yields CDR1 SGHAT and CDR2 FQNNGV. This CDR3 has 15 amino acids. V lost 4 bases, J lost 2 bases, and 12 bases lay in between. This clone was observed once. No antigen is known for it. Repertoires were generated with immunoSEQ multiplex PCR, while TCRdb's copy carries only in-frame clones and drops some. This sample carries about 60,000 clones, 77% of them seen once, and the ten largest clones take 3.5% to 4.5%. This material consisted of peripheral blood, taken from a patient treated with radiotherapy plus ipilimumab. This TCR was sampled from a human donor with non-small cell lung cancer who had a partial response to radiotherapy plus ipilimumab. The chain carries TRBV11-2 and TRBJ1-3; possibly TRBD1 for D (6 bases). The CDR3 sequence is CASSWTEVAGNTIYF. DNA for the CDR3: TGTGCCAGCAGCTGGACAGAGGTTGCTGGAAACACCATATATTTT.